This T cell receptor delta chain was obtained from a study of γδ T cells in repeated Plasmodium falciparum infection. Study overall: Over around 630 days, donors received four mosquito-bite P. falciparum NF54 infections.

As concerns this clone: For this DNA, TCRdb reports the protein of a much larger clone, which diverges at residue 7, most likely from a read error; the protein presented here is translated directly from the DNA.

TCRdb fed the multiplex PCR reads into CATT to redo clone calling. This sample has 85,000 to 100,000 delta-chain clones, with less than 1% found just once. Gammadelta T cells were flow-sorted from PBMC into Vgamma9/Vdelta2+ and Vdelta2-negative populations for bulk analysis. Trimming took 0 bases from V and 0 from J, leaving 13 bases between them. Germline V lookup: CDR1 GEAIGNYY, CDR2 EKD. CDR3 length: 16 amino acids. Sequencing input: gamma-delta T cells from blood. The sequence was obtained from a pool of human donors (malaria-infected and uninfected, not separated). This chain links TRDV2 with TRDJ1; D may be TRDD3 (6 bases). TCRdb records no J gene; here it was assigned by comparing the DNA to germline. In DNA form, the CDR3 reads TGTGCCTGTGACACCGTAGAGGTGGGGGACACCGATAAACTCATCTTT. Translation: CACDTVEVGDTDKLIF.